These T cell receptor beta chains were read from a single sample in a study of PD-1 and CTLA-4 blockade in melanoma. The repertoire was sequenced with immunoSEQ multiplex PCR; TCRdb's copy has only in-frame clones and lacks some. The sample lists 20,000 to 25,000 clones, more than 70% occurring once. This material consisted of CD8+ T cells from peripheral blood, taken before anti-PD-1 treatment. These receptors all come from a human donor with melanoma. CDR3s include the opening cysteine and the closing phenylalanine or tryptophan. Each record gives: D gene, V gene, clone size, J gene, CDR3 DNA, CDR3 protein. D genes are given only for firm matches. The size of a clone is reported for some rows only, either as once, few or many, or as a class for expanded clones.

d_gene: -
v_gene: TRBV5-1
abundance: -
j_gene: TRBJ2-7
CDR3nt: TGCGCCAGCAGTCAGGGGAGGAACTACGAGCAGTACTTC
CDR3aa: CASSQGRNYEQYF

d_gene: -
v_gene: TRBV28
abundance: -
j_gene: TRBJ2-7
CDR3nt: TGTGCCAGTAGTCCGGACAGACTTCGTAGCTACGAGCAGTACTTC
CDR3aa: CASSPDRLRSYEQYF

d_gene: TRBD1
v_gene: TRBV27
abundance: -
j_gene: TRBJ2-2
CDR3nt: TGTGCCAGCAGTGGGAGGACAGGGGATAACACCGGGGAGCTGTTTTTT
CDR3aa: CASSGRTGDNTGELFF

d_gene: -
v_gene: TRBV6-1
abundance: -
j_gene: TRBJ1-3
CDR3nt: TGTGCCAGCAGTGAGGGGCGAGGAGAAAACACCATATATTTT
CDR3aa: CASSEGRGENTIYF

d_gene: -
v_gene: TRBV12-3/TRBV12-4
abundance: -
j_gene: TRBJ2-7
CDR3nt: TGTGCCAGCAGCCCATCTTCCTACGAGCAGTACTTC
CDR3aa: CASSPSSYEQYF

d_gene: -
v_gene: TRBV9
abundance: -
j_gene: TRBJ1-4
CDR3nt: TGTGCCAGCAGCGGGCCGGATGAAAAACTGTTTTTT
CDR3aa: CASSGPDEKLFF

d_gene: -
v_gene: TRBV28
abundance: once
j_gene: TRBJ1-1
CDR3nt: TGTGCCAGCAGCCCCGGCCCGAGCCAGTTCGTAACTGAAGCTTTCTTT
CDR3aa: CASSPGPSQFVTEAFF

d_gene: TRBD2
v_gene: TRBV18
abundance: -
j_gene: TRBJ2-1
CDR3nt: TGTGCCAGCTCACCGCCTTCTTTAGCGGGGGCTTCGGGTGAGCAGTTCTTC
CDR3aa: CASSPPSLAGASGEQFF

d_gene: TRBD1
v_gene: TRBV4-1
abundance: -
j_gene: TRBJ1-1
CDR3nt: TGCGCCAGCAGCCCTTCGGACAGGGGGTCTACGAACACTGAAGCTTTCTTT
CDR3aa: CASSPSDRGSTNTEAFF

d_gene: -
v_gene: TRBV5-1
abundance: -
j_gene: TRBJ2-2
CDR3nt: TGCGCCAGCGGGCCCGGCCGATCTCCGACCGGGGAGCTGTTTTTT
CDR3aa: CASGPGRSPTGELFF

d_gene: -
v_gene: TRBV12-3/TRBV12-4
abundance: -
j_gene: TRBJ2-7
CDR3nt: TGTGCCAGCAGTTCAGCGGTTCCCTACGAGCAGTACTTC
CDR3aa: CASSSAVPYEQYF

d_gene: -
v_gene: TRBV7-9
abundance: -
j_gene: TRBJ1-4
CDR3nt: TGTGCCAGCAGCTCACTCTCGTTGCGGGCCCGGGGTGAAAAACTGTTTTTT
CDR3aa: CASSSLSLRARGEKLFF

d_gene: -
v_gene: TRBV20-1
abundance: -
j_gene: TRBJ2-7
CDR3nt: TGCAGTGCTAGGGAGGGCGAGCAGTACTTC
CDR3aa: CSAREGEQYF

d_gene: -
v_gene: TRBV4-1
abundance: -
j_gene: TRBJ2-3
CDR3nt: TGCGCCAGCAGCGAGATGGACTTGCCGGGAGATACGCAGTATTTT
CDR3aa: CASSEMDLPGDTQYF

d_gene: TRBD2
v_gene: TRBV7-9
abundance: -
j_gene: TRBJ2-1
CDR3nt: TGTGCCAGCAGCTTAGACAGCGGCGGGGGCTACAATGAGCAGTTCTTC
CDR3aa: CASSLDSGGGYNEQFF

d_gene: TRBD2
v_gene: TRBV4-3
abundance: -
j_gene: TRBJ2-7
CDR3nt: TGCGCCAGCAGCCAAGACGTAACGGGCGGGGGATCCTACGAGCAGTACTTC
CDR3aa: CASSQDVTGGGSYEQYF

d_gene: -
v_gene: TRBV29-1
abundance: -
j_gene: TRBJ2-7
CDR3nt: TGCAGCGTTCACGTCCCCGACAGGTTCTACGAGCAGTACTTC
CDR3aa: CSVHVPDRFYEQYF

d_gene: -
v_gene: TRBV21-1
abundance: -
j_gene: TRBJ1-1
CDR3nt: TGTGCCAGCAGCAAAGGTCGCGTCAGACCATCCGACACTGAAGCTTTCTTT
CDR3aa: CASSKGRVRPSDTEAFF

d_gene: -
v_gene: TRBV28
abundance: few
j_gene: TRBJ2-1
CDR3nt: TGTGCCAGCAGTTATCCCGGTGAGCAGTTCTTC
CDR3aa: CASSYPGEQFF

d_gene: -
v_gene: TRBV7-9
abundance: -
j_gene: TRBJ2-1
CDR3nt: TGTGCCAGCAGCTTAGGACTCGATGAGCAGTTCTTC
CDR3aa: CASSLGLDEQFF

d_gene: -
v_gene: TRBV7-9
abundance: -
j_gene: TRBJ2-5
CDR3nt: TGTGCCAGCAGCCAAGTCCAAGAGACCCAGTACTTC
CDR3aa: CASSQVQETQYF

d_gene: -
v_gene: TRBV28
abundance: -
j_gene: TRBJ1-3
CDR3nt: TGTGCCAGCAGTCGCGCCGGATCCTCTGGAAACACCATATATTTT
CDR3aa: CASSRAGSSGNTIYF

d_gene: -
v_gene: TRBV30
abundance: -
j_gene: TRBJ1-1
CDR3nt: TGTGCCTGGAGTGTTGGCGGGGACACTGAAGCTTTCTTT
CDR3aa: CAWSVGGDTEAFF

d_gene: -
v_gene: TRBV7-9
abundance: -
j_gene: TRBJ1-1
CDR3nt: TGTGCCAGCACCCAAGAGACCCGGGGGACTGAAGCTTTCTTT
CDR3aa: CASTQETRGTEAFF

d_gene: TRBD1
v_gene: TRBV28
abundance: once
j_gene: TRBJ2-7
CDR3nt: TGTGCCAGCAGATGGGACAGCACCTACGAGCAGTACTTC
CDR3aa: CASRWDSTYEQYF

d_gene: -
v_gene: TRBV28
abundance: -
j_gene: TRBJ2-3
CDR3nt: TGTGCCAGCACCTCTGGGGATACGCAGTATTTT
CDR3aa: CASTSGDTQYF

d_gene: -
v_gene: TRBV19
abundance: -
j_gene: TRBJ2-7
CDR3nt: TGTGCCAGTAGTCCTGCCGGCGGGGCCTCCTACGAGCAGTACTTC
CDR3aa: CASSPAGGASYEQYF

d_gene: -
v_gene: TRBV12-3/TRBV12-4
abundance: few
j_gene: TRBJ1-5
CDR3nt: TGTGCCAGCAGTCTGGGTAATCAGCCCCAGCATTTT
CDR3aa: CASSLGNQPQHF

d_gene: TRBD1
v_gene: TRBV30
abundance: -
j_gene: TRBJ1-2
CDR3nt: TGTGCCTGGAGTGAGTCGTGGACAGGGGGGCCCTATGGCTACACCTTC
CDR3aa: CAWSESWTGGPYGYTF

d_gene: -
v_gene: TRBV27
abundance: -
j_gene: TRBJ2-1
CDR3nt: TGTGCCAGCAGTTTAAGACTCACGGGCCGCTACAATGAGCAGTTCTTC
CDR3aa: CASSLRLTGRYNEQFF

d_gene: -
v_gene: TRBV5-1
abundance: -
j_gene: TRBJ2-7
CDR3nt: TGCGCCAGCAGCTTGACGGTGACTCAGAGGGAGCAGTACTTC
CDR3aa: CASSLTVTQREQYF

d_gene: -
v_gene: TRBV7-8
abundance: -
j_gene: TRBJ2-7
CDR3nt: TGTGCCAGCAGCTTAGTCGAGGGAGTCGAGCAGTACTTC
CDR3aa: CASSLVEGVEQYF

d_gene: -
v_gene: TRBV5-6
abundance: -
j_gene: TRBJ2-1
CDR3nt: TGTGCCAGCAGCTCGGACACCCTATTTTACAATGAGCAGTTCTTC
CDR3aa: CASSSDTLFYNEQFF

d_gene: -
v_gene: TRBV9
abundance: once
j_gene: TRBJ2-3
CDR3nt: TGTGCCAGCAGCGCAGGGGCGCGGGGGACAGATACGCAGTATTTT
CDR3aa: CASSAGARGTDTQYF

d_gene: TRBD1
v_gene: TRBV7-9
abundance: -
j_gene: TRBJ1-4
CDR3nt: TGTGCCAGCAGCACCACTTCAGGGGGGGCTAATGAAAAACTGTTTTTT
CDR3aa: CASSTTSGGANEKLFF

d_gene: -
v_gene: TRBV29-1
abundance: -
j_gene: TRBJ2-5
CDR3nt: TGCAGCGTTGAAGGACGGAGTCCCCAAGAGACCCAGTACTTC
CDR3aa: CSVEGRSPQETQYF

d_gene: TRBD2
v_gene: TRBV7-9
abundance: -
j_gene: TRBJ2-1
CDR3nt: TGTGCCAGCAGCCCCTCTAGCGGGGGTACGAATGAGCAGTTCTTC
CDR3aa: CASSPSSGGTNEQFF